The clone carrying this TCR beta chain was recorded only once. Original handling: The authors estimated nucleated cell counts from reference gene primer amplification. TCRdb's table, derived via immunoSEQ multiplex PCR, lists solely in-frame clones and lacks some. The V and J calls and clone size come from that table; D and trimming were worked out from the DNA. The data show around 220,000 clones, approximately 86% seen once. This sample is part of a study of blood T cell repertoires in COVID-19. Study as a whole: Sites across the United States, Italy and Spain contributed samples from acute and convalescent COVID-19. Nucleic acid was either cDNA or gDNA, and it came from T cells, B-cell-depleted T cells, or PBMCs.

The CDR3 consists of 15 residues. Trimming removed 6 bases from V and 6 bases from J; junction bases left unmatched: 9. Germline V gene lookup returns CDR1 SNHLY and CDR2 FYNNEI. This chain joins TRBV2 and TRBJ2-7; 12 nucleotides line up with TRBD2. Material for sequencing was peripheral blood. The source of this sequence is a woman of 80 years or more with active or convalescent COVID-19. In DNA, the CDR3 is TGTGCCAGCAGCGTGACTAGCGGGGGCCCAAGCGAGCAGTACTTC. It is translated as CASSVTSGGPSEQYF. Filled out from reference TRBV2 and TRBJ2-7, the complete variable domain reads EPEVTQTPSHQVTQMGQEVILRCVPISNHLYFYWYRQILGQKVEFLVSFYNNEISEKSEIFDDQFSVERPDGSNFTLKIRSTKLEDSAMYFCASSVTSGGPSEQYFGPGTRLTVT.